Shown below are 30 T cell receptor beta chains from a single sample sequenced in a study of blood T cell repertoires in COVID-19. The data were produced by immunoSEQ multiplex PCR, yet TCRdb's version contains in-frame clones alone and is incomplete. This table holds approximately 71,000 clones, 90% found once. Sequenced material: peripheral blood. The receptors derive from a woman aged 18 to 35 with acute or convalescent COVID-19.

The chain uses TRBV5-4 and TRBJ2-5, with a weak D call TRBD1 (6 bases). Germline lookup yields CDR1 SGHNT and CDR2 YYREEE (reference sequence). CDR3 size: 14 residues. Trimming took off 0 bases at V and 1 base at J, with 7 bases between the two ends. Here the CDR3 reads CASSLVGAQETQYF. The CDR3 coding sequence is TGTGCCAGCAGCTTGGTGGGGGCCCAAGAGACCCAGTACTTC.

CDR3 sequence reads: CASSLGPGNDSPLHF. The CDR3 nucleotides read TGTGCCAGCAGCTTAGGACCGGGGAATGATTCACCCCTCCACTTT. This chain connects TRBV7-2 to TRBJ1-6; D unclear. The germline V and J ends were trimmed by 1 base and 8 bases, with 12 bases remaining between them. The CDR3 covers 15 residues. Germline values: CDR1 SGHTA, CDR2 FQGNSA.

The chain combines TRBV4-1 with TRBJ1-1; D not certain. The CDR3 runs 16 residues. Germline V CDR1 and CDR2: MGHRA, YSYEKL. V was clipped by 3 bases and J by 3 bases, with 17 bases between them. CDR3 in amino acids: CASSHSAARTYTEAFF. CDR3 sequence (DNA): TGCGCCAGCAGCCATTCCGCCGCCAGAACATACACTGAAGCTTTCTTT.

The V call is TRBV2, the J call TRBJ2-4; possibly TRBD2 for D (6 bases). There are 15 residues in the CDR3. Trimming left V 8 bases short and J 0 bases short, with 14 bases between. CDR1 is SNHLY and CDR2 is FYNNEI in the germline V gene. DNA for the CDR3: TGTGCCAGCGGCGGGGTCCCCTCAGCCAAAAACATTCAGTACTTC. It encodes CASGGVPSAKNIQYF.

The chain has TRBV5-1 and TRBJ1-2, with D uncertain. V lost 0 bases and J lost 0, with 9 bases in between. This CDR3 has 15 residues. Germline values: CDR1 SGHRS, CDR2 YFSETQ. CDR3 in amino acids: CASSLDARTNYGYTF. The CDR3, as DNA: TGCGCCAGCAGCTTGGATGCCAGGACTAACTATGGCTACACCTTC.

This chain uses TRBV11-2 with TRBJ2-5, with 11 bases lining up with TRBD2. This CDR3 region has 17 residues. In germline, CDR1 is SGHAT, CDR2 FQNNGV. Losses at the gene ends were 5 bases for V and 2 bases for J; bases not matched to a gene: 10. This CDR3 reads CASSTPRLAGLQETQYF. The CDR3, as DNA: TGTGCCAGCAGCACTCCTAGACTAGCGGGGTTACAAGAGACCCAGTACTTC.

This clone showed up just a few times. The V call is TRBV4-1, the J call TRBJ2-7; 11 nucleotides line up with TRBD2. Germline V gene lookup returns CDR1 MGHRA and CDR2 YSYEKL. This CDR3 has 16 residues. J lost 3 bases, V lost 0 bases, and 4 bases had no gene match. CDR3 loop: CASSQEETSGVYEQYF. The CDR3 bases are TGCGCCAGCAGCCAAGAAGAGACTAGCGGGGTCTACGAGCAGTACTTC.

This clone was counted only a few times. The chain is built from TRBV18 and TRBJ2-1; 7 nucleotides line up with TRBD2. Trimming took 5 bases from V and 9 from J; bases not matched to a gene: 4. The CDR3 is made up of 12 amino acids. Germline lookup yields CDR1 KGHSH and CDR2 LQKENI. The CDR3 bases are TGTGCCAGCTCAAAAGGGGAGGGTGAGCAGTTCTTC. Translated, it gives CASSKGEGEQFF.

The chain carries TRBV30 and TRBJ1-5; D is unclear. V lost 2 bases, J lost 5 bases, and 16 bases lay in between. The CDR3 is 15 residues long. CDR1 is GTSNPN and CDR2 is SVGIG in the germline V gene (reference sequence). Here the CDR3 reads CAWSSRYSEDQPQHF. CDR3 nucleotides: TGTGCCTGGAGTTCCCGTTACTCCGAGGATCAGCCCCAGCATTTT.

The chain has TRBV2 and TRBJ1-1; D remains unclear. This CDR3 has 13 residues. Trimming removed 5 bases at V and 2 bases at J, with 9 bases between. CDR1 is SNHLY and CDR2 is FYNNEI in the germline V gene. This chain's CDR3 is CASSFVANTEAFF. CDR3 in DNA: TGTGCCAGCAGTTTTGTGGCTAACACTGAAGCTTTCTTT.

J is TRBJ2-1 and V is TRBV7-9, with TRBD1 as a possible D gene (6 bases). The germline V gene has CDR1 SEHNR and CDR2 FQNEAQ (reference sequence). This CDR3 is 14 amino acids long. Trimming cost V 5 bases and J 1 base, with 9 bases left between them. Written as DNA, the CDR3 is TGTGCCAGCAGCCCAGGGGAGTCCTACAATGAGCAGTTCTTC. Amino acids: CASSPGESYNEQFF.

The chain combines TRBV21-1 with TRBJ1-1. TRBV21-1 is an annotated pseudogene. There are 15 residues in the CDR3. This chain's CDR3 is CASSKETGMNTEAFF. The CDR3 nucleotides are TGTGCCAGCAGCAAAGAAACGGGAATGAACACTGAAGCTTTCTTT.

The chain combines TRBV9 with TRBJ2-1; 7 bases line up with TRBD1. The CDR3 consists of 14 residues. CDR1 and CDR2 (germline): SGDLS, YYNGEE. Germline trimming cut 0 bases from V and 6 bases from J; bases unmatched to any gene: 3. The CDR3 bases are TGTGCCAGCAGCGTAGGGGACAGTACCAATGAGCAGTTCTTC. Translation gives CASSVGDSTNEQFF.

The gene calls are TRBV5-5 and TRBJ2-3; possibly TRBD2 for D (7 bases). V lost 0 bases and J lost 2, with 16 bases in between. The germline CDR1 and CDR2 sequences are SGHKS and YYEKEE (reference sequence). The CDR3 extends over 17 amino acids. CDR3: CASSLVARGGPTDTQYF. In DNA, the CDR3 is TGTGCCAGCAGCTTGGTGGCGAGGGGGGGCCCCACAGATACGCAGTATTTT.

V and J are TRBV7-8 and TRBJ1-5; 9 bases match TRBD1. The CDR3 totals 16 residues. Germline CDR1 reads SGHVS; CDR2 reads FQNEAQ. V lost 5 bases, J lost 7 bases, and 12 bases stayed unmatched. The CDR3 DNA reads TGTGCCAGCAGCCGAGGCCGGGACAGGGCAGGGCAGCCCCAGCATTTT. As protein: CASSRGRDRAGQPQHF.

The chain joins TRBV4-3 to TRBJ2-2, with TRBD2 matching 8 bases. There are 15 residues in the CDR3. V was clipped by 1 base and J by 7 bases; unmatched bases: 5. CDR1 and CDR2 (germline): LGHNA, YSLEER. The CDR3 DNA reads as TGCGCCAGCAGCCAAGGCCAGCGGGAGATCGGGGAGCTGTTTTTT. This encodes CASSQGQREIGELFF.

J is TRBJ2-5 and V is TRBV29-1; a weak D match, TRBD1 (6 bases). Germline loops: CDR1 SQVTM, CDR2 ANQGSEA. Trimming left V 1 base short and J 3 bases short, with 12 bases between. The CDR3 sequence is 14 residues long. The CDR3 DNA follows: TGCAGCGTTGAAGTATTAGGGGGAAAAGAGACCCAGTACTTC. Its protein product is CSVEVLGGKETQYF.

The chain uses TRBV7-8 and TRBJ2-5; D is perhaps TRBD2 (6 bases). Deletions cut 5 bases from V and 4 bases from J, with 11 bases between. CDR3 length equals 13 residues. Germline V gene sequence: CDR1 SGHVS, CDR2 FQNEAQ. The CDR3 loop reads CASSLAGRETQYF. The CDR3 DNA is TGTGCCAGCAGCCTTGCGGGGAGAGAGACCCAGTACTTC.

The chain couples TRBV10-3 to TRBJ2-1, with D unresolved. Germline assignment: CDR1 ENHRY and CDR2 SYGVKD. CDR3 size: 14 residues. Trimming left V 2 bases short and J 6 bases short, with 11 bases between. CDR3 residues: CAISEQVKANEQFF. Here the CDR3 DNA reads TGTGCCATCAGTGAGCAGGTCAAGGCCAATGAGCAGTTCTTC.

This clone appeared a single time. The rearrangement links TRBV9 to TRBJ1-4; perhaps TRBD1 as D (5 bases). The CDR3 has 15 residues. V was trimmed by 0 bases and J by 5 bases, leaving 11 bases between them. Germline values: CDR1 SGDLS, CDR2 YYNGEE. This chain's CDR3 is CASSVDSGLNEKLFF. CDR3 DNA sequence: TGTGCCAGCAGCGTAGACTCAGGGCTAAATGAAAAACTGTTTTTT.

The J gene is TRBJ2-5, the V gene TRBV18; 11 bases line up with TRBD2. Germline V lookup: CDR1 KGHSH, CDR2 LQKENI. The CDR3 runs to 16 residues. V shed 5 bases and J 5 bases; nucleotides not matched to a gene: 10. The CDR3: CASSLSIAGGLETQYF. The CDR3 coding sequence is TGTGCCAGCTCATTATCGATAGCGGGAGGGCTGGAGACCCAGTACTTC.

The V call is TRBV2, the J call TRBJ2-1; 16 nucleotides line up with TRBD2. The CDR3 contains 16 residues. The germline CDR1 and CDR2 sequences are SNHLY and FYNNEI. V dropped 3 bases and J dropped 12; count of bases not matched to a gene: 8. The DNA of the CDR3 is TGTGCCAGCAGTGATCCGGGACTAGCGGGAGGGCCGGGGCAGTTCTTC. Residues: CASSDPGLAGGPGQFF.

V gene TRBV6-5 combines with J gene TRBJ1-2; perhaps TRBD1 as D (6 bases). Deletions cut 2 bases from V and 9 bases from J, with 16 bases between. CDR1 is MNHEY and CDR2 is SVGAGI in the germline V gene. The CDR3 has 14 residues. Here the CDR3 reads CASSYGQGMGRYTF. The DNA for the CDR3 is TGTGCCAGCAGTTACGGCCAGGGGATGGGGCGCTACACCTTC.

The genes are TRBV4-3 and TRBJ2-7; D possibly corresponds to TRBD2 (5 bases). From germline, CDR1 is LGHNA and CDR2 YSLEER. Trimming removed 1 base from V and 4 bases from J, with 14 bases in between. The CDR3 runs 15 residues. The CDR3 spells CASSQGTGAAYEQYF. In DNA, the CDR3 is TGCGCCAGCAGCCAAGGGACTGGTGCGGCATACGAGCAGTACTTC.

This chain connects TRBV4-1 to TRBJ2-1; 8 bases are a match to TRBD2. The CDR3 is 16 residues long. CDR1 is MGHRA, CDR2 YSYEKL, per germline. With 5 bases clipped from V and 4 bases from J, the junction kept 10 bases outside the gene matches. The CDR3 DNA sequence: TGCGCCAGCAGCGAAAGCGGGGGCAGTTTTTACAATGAGCAGTTCTTC. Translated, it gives CASSESGGSFYNEQFF.

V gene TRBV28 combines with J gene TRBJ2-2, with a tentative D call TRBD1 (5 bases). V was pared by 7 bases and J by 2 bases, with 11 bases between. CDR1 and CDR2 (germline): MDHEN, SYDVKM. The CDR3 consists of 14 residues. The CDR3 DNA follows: TGTGCCAGCATACGGACACAAAACACCGGGGAGCTGTTTTTT. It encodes CASIRTQNTGELFF.

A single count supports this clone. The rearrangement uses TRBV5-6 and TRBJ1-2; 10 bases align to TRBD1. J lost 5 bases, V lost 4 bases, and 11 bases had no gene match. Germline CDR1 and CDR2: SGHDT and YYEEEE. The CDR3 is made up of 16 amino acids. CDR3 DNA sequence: TGTGCCAGCAGCAGAGCCGGGACAGGGGAACTTTATGGCTACACCTTC. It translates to CASSRAGTGELYGYTF.

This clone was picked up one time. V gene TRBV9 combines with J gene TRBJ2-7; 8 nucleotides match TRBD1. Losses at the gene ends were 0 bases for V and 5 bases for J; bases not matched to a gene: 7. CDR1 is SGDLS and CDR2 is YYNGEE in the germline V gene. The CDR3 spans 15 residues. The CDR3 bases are TGTGCCAGCAGCGTAGGGGCTGAGACAGGGGACGAGCAGTACTTC. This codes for CASSVGAETGDEQYF.

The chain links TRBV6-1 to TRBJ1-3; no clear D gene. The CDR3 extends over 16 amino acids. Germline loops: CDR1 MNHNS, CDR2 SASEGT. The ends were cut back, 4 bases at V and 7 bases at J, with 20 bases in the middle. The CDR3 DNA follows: TGTGCCAGCAGTGGCCGAGGAGGAAGGTCGACCAACACCATATATTTT. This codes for CASSGRGGRSTNTIYF.

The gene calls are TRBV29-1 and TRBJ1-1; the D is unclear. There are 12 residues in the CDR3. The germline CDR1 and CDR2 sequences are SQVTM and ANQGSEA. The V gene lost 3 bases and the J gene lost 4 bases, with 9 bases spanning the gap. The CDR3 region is CSVDGGGTEAFF. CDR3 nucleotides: TGCAGCGTTGACGGAGGTGGCACTGAAGCTTTCTTT.